The 26 T cell receptor beta chains in this list originate from one sample, sequenced in a study of blood T cell repertoires in COVID-19. Method: immunoSEQ multiplex PCR; TCRdb's copy keeps in-frame clones and lacks some. Of some 270,000 clones detected, roughly 85% appear once; the ten largest clones hold 9.1%. The sequencing input was PBMCs or T cells enriched from blood (not recorded which). Receptor source: a woman aged 50 to 60 with acute COVID-19.

This chain joins TRBV5-1 and TRBJ1-1; D is undetermined. Per the germline V gene, CDR1 is SGHRS and CDR2 is YFSETQ. The ends were cut back, 10 bases at V and 0 bases at J, with 13 bases in the middle. This CDR3 region has 13 residues. CDR3 nucleotide sequence: TGCGCCCCCAAAAGGCGGATGAACACTGAAGCTTTCTTT. This translates into CAPKRRMNTEAFF.

V is TRBV4-3 and J is TRBJ2-1, with TRBD2 matching over 10 bases. CDR1 is LGHNA, CDR2 YSLEER, per germline. This CDR3 is 15 amino acids long. V was pared by 6 bases and J by 9 bases, with 11 bases of the junction left unmatched. CDR3 nucleotide sequence: TGCGCCAGCAGGGTCCTAGCGGGGGACTTTAGTGAGCAGTTCTTC. It translates to CASRVLAGDFSEQFF.

The J gene is TRBJ1-5, the V gene TRBV12-3 or TRBV12-4, with D unresolved. Trimming left V 1 base short and J 5 bases short, with 3 bases between. The CDR3 has 12 residues. The CDR3 DNA sequence: TGTGCCAGCAGTTTAGGAGATCAGCCCCAGCATTTT. Its translation is CASSLGDQPQHF.

The chain has TRBV19 and TRBJ2-1; TRBD2 is a possible D gene (5 bases). The CDR3 runs to 15 residues. V lost 8 bases and J 1 base, leaving 15 bases between the germline ends. Germline V lookup: CDR1 LNHDA, CDR2 SQIVND (reference sequence). The CDR3 nucleotides are TGTGCCAGTGCTCAGCTAGCAATATCCTACAATGAGCAGTTCTTC. This codes for CASAQLAISYNEQFF.

This clone was observed a handful of times. V usage is TRBV2 and J usage is TRBJ1-5; weak D call: TRBD1 (6 bases). The germline CDR1 and CDR2 sequences are SNHLY and FYNNEI. CDR3 length: 15 amino acids. V gave up 2 bases and J gave up 6 bases, with 14 bases separating them. CDR3 sequence reads: CASSESQGTTQPQHF. The CDR3 DNA reads TGTGCCAGCAGTGAATCCCAGGGGACAACTCAGCCCCAGCATTTT. The entire variable domain, with the rest obtained from reference TRBV2 and TRBJ1-5, is as follows: EPEVTQTPSHQVTQMGQEVILRCVPISNHLYFYWYRQILGQKVEFLVSFYNNEISEKSEIFDDQFSVERPDGSNFTLKIRSTKLEDSAMYFCASSESQGTTQPQHFGDGTRLSIL.

V gene TRBV7-8 combines with J gene TRBJ1-2, with 9 bases identical to TRBD1. The CDR3 is 16 amino acids. V gave up 3 bases and J gave up 8 bases; unmatched junction bases: 13. Germline V lookup: CDR1 SGHVS, CDR2 FQNEAQ. Here the CDR3 reads CASSFQRRGQGGGYTF. In DNA, the CDR3 is TGTGCCAGCAGCTTTCAACGTCGGGGACAGGGTGGCGGCTACACCTTC.

The chain joins TRBV30 to TRBJ1-2, with D uncertain. Germline V lookup: CDR1 GTSNPN, CDR2 SVGIG (reference sequence). Trimming stripped 0 bases from V and 8 bases from J, with 7 bases between. There are 11 residues in the CDR3. The DNA for the CDR3 is TGTGCCTGGAGTGTAGGGAGGGGCTACACCTTC. Protein: CAWSVGRGYTF.

The chain carries TRBV5-1 and TRBJ2-3; 7 positions agree with TRBD1. J gave up 0 bases and V 5 bases, and 9 bases lay outside the gene matches. The CDR3 covers 16 residues. CDR1 SGHRS and CDR2 YFSETQ come from the germline V gene. The CDR3 protein is CASRVGQLFSTDTQYF. Here the CDR3 DNA reads TGCGCCAGCAGGGTGGGACAGCTTTTTAGCACAGATACGCAGTATTTT.

V is TRBV4-1 and J is TRBJ1-1; D is uncertain. Per germline, CDR1 MGHRA and CDR2 YSYEKL. V lost 0 bases and J 4 bases, leaving 9 bases between the germline ends. This CDR3 comprises 14 residues. CDR3 sequence: CASSQDEIFTEAFF. CDR3 bases: TGCGCCAGCAGCCAAGACGAGATATTCACTGAAGCTTTCTTT.

The rearrangement joins TRBV14 to TRBJ1-1; 7 positions match TRBD1. CDR3 size: 14 residues. With V trimmed by 4 bases and J by 1 base, 3 bases remained unmatched. Germline V lookup: CDR1 SGHDN, CDR2 FVKESK. CDR3 DNA sequence: TGTGCCAGCAGCCGACAGGGTTGGAACACTGAAGCTTTCTTT. Translating it yields CASSRQGWNTEAFF. Looking up the rest from reference TRBV14 and TRBJ1-1 gives the full variable domain: EAGVTQFPSHSVIEKGQTVTLRCDPISGHDNLYWYRRVMGKEIKFLLHFVKESKQDESGMPNNRFLAERTGGTYSTLKVQPAELEDSGVYFCASSRQGWNTEAFFGQGTRLTVV.

This clone has a single count. The chain links TRBV7-2 to TRBJ1-6, with TRBD1 matching over 7 bases. CDR3 length: 15 residues. The J segment lost 6 bases and the V segment lost 5 bases, leaving 7 bases of the junction unmatched. In germline, CDR1 is SGHTA, CDR2 FQGNSA. The CDR3 nucleotides read TGTGCCAGCAGCCAAGGACAGGCCCCTAATTCACCCCTCCACTTT. Its protein product is CASSQGQAPNSPLHF.

The chain recombines TRBV7-9 with TRBJ2-3; TRBD1 might be the D (6 bases). With 5 bases removed from V and 0 bases from J, the gap between germline ends came to 12 bases. Germline CDR1 and CDR2: SEHNR and FQNEAQ (reference sequence). The CDR3 runs to 15 residues. This CDR3 is CASSPEGVSTDTQYF. The CDR3 DNA follows: TGTGCCAGCAGCCCTGAGGGGGTTAGCACAGATACGCAGTATTTT. The whole variable domain, filled in from reference TRBV7-9 and TRBJ2-3, reads DTGVSQNPRHKITKRGQNVTFRCDPISEHNRLYWYRQTLGQGPEFLTYFQNEAQLEKSRLLSDRFSAERPKGSFSTLEIQRTEQGDSAMYLCASSPEGVSTDTQYFGPGTRLTVL.

The chain has TRBV19 and TRBJ2-1; 8 bases map to TRBD2. V gave up 0 bases and J gave up 3 bases; unmatched junction bases: 4. CDR3 length: 16 residues. The germline gives CDR1 LNHDA, CDR2 SQIVND (reference sequence). The CDR3 here is CASSIDLGGGYNEQFF. The CDR3 coding sequence is TGTGCCAGTAGTATAGATCTCGGGGGGGGCTACAATGAGCAGTTCTTC.

This rearrangement joins TRBV18 to TRBJ1-2; tentatively, D is TRBD1 (5 bases). V shed 3 bases and J shed 8 bases, with 10 bases lying between them. The CDR3 runs to 12 residues. Germline loops: CDR1 KGHSH, CDR2 LQKENI. The CDR3 DNA sequence: TGTGCCAGCTCACCTTCCAGGGCCGGCTACACCTTC. Translation: CASSPSRAGYTF.

V gene TRBV14 combines with J gene TRBJ1-6; D might be TRBD1 (6 bases). The V and J ends lost 2 bases and 10 bases respectively, with 9 bases between them. Germline V CDR1 and CDR2: SGHDN, FVKESK. The CDR3 has 13 residues. CDR3 DNA sequence: TGTGCCAGCAGCCAAACAGGGTTGTCACCCCTCCACTTT. Protein product: CASSQTGLSPLHF. Looking up the rest from reference TRBV14 and TRBJ1-6 gives the full variable domain: EAGVTQFPSHSVIEKGQTVTLRCDPISGHDNLYWYRRVMGKEIKFLLHFVKESKQDESGMPNNRFLAERTGGTYSTLKVQPAELEDSGVYFCASSQTGLSPLHFGNGTRLTVT.

This chain connects TRBV3-1 (or the pseudogene TRBV3-2) to TRBJ1-1; tentative D call: TRBD1 (5 bases). The CDR3 has 15 amino acids. Per germline, CDR1 LGHDT and CDR2 YNNKEL (reference sequence). The V end lost 3 bases, the J end lost 1 base, and 12 bases lay between the germline ends. CDR3 nucleotides: TGTGCCAGCAGCCACGCCCAGGGCAAGAACACTGAAGCTTTCTTT. Translating gives CASSHAQGKNTEAFF.

This chain uses TRBV3-1 (or the pseudogene TRBV3-2) with TRBJ2-1, with 12 bases that match TRBD2. J gave up 4 bases and V 6 bases, and 7 bases lay outside the gene matches. The length of the CDR3 is 16 residues. Germline lookup yields CDR1 LGHDT and CDR2 YNNKEL (reference sequence). The CDR3 sequence is CASSSLAGGRYNEQFF. The CDR3 DNA is TGTGCCAGCAGTTCTCTAGCGGGGGGGCGTTACAATGAGCAGTTCTTC.

The rearrangement links TRBV10-2 to TRBJ1-2, with D perhaps TRBD1 (6 bases). V lost 8 bases to trimming and J lost 4 bases, with 14 bases between them. The CDR3 is 13 amino acids. Per germline, CDR1 WSHSY and CDR2 SAAADI. The CDR3 DNA follows: TGCGCCAGCTCGGGCCAGGGGCCCTATGGCTACACCTTC. Amino acids: CASSGQGPYGYTF.

The chain carries TRBV7-9 and TRBJ1-1; 7 bases are a match to TRBD1. Germline V gene data show CDR1 as SEHNR and CDR2 as FQNEAQ (reference sequence). Unmatched junction bases numbered 10, after V lost 2 bases and J lost 7 bases. The CDR3 loop spans 15 amino acids. CDR3 sequence (DNA): TGTGCCAGCAGCTTACGTTCTGGACAGGTGGGTGAAGCTTTCTTT. Its translation: CASSLRSGQVGEAFF. The whole variable domain, filled in from reference TRBV7-9 and TRBJ1-1, reads DTGVSQNPRHKITKRGQNVTFRCDPISEHNRLYWYRQTLGQGPEFLTYFQNEAQLEKSRLLSDRFSAERPKGSFSTLEIQRTEQGDSAMYLCASSLRSGQVGEAFFGQGTRLTVV.

This clone appeared once. The chain couples TRBV7-3 to TRBJ2-3; TRBD1 matches 7 bases. V shed 2 bases and J 4 bases; nucleotides not matched to a gene: 9. The CDR3 is 16 amino acids. Per germline, CDR1 SGHTA and CDR2 FQGTGA. The CDR3 sequence is CASSLGAGTAADTQYF. The CDR3, as DNA: TGTGCCAGCAGCTTAGGGGCCGGGACAGCGGCAGATACGCAGTATTTT.

This clone occurred a few times. V usage is TRBV9 and J usage is TRBJ1-2, with TRBD1 as a possible D gene (5 bases). Germline-derived CDR1 and CDR2 are SGDLS and YYNGEE. Trimming cost V 3 bases and J 4 bases, with 10 bases left between them. The CDR3 extends over 13 amino acids. The DNA of the CDR3 is TGTGCCAGCAGCGGAGGACACGCCTATGGCTACACCTTC. Translating it yields CASSGGHAYGYTF.

The V and J genes are TRBV6-4 and TRBJ1-1; D possibly corresponds to TRBD1 (5 bases). The CDR3 length is 13 residues. Germline CDR1 and CDR2: MRHNA and SNTAGT. V was trimmed by 5 bases and J by 0 bases, leaving 7 bases between them. The CDR3: CASSQQVNTEAFF. DNA for the CDR3: TGTGCCAGCAGTCAACAGGTGAACACTGAAGCTTTCTTT.

Here the CDR3 reads CASSPIRGTAVNEKLFF. CDR3 in DNA: TGTGCCAGCAGCCCAATACGGGGGACAGCAGTTAATGAAAAACTGTTTTTT. This rearrangement joins TRBV14 to TRBJ1-4; TRBD1 aligns across 7 bases. The CDR3 runs 17 residues. V shed 4 bases, J shed 4 bases, and the junction held 12 bases outside the gene matches. The germline V gene encodes CDR1 SGHDN and CDR2 FVKESK. Based on the CDR3 plus reference TRBV14 and TRBJ1-4, the full variable domain is EAGVTQFPSHSVIEKGQTVTLRCDPISGHDNLYWYRRVMGKEIKFLLHFVKESKQDESGMPNNRFLAERTGGTYSTLKVQPAELEDSGVYFCASSPIRGTAVNEKLFFGSGTQLSVL.

The chain couples TRBV6-5 to TRBJ2-7, with a possible D match to TRBD1 (6 bases). The V gene's germline CDR1 is MNHEY and CDR2 SVGAGI. The CDR3 is 13 residues long. The V and J ends lost 2 bases and 4 bases respectively, with 9 bases between them. DNA of the CDR3: TGTGCCAGCAGTTACACCACAGGGTACGAGCAGTACTTC. As protein: CASSYTTGYEQYF.

The chain carries TRBV11-3 and TRBJ2-1; possible D gene TRBD2, 5 bases. Trimming removed 1 base from V and 9 bases from J, with 10 bases in between. The CDR3 is made up of 13 amino acids. Germline CDR1 is SGHNT and CDR2 is YENEEA. As DNA, the CDR3 is TGTGCCAGCAGCTTAGTTTCGGGGAGTGAGCAGTTCTTC. Translating it yields CASSLVSGSEQFF.

The V and J genes are TRBV6-6 and TRBJ1-5, with a tentative D call TRBD1 (5 bases). Between the trimmed V and J ends, which lost 2 bases and 5 bases, there was a span of 16 bases. CDR3 length: 16 residues. CDR1 is MNHNY, CDR2 SVGAGI, per germline (reference sequence). This CDR3 reads CASSYPRVGGDQPQHF. The CDR3 DNA reads as TGTGCCAGCAGTTACCCCAGGGTAGGCGGGGATCAGCCCCAGCATTTT.